The 23 T cell receptor beta chains in this list originate from one sample, sequenced in a study of blood T cell repertoires in COVID-19. Libraries were prepared by immunoSEQ multiplex PCR; TCRdb keeps only in-frame clonotypes and omits some of them. Counted here are over 250,000 clones, 80% to 90% occurring once; the ten biggest clones make up 1.5%. Sequenced: peripheral blood. Receptors originate from a middle-aged woman who had recovered from COVID-19.

The chain has TRBV5-4 and TRBJ1-4, with TRBD1 matching 9 bases. This CDR3 spans 16 amino acids. The V gene end was trimmed by 3 bases and the J gene end by 8 bases; junction bases not matched to a gene: 11. Germline values: CDR1 SGHNT, CDR2 YYREEE (reference sequence). CDR3 nucleotides: TGTGCCAGCAGCTCTGGACAGGGGAAGGTTGGAGAAAAACTGTTTTTT. Protein sequence: CASSSGQGKVGEKLFF.

This sequence joins TRBV5-1 and TRBJ2-2, with 9 bases matching TRBD1. Losses at the gene ends were 3 bases for V and 6 bases for J; bases not matched to a gene: 12. From germline, CDR1 is SGHRS and CDR2 YFSETQ. CDR3 length equals 17 residues. CDR3 residues: CASSWRGQGMIAGELFF. The CDR3 region has the DNA TGCGCCAGCAGCTGGAGGGGACAGGGAATGATCGCCGGGGAGCTGTTTTTT.

This clone was seen a few times. V gene TRBV9 combines with J gene TRBJ1-5; D is perhaps TRBD1 (5 bases). This CDR3 spans 14 amino acids. Trimming removed 0 bases at V and 9 bases at J, with 13 bases between. The V gene's germline CDR1 is SGDLS and CDR2 YYNGEE. DNA of the CDR3: TGTGCCAGCAGCGTAGGGGGGGATTTATGGCCCCAGCATTTT. The encoded protein is CASSVGGDLWPQHF. Supplemented by reference TRBV9 and TRBJ1-5, the full variable domain reads DSGVTQTPKHLITATGQRVTLRCSPRSGDLSVYWYQQSLDQGLQFLIQYYNGEERAKGNILERFSAQQFPDLHSELNLSSLELGDSALYFCASSVGGDLWPQHFGDGTRLSIL.

This rearrangement joins TRBV5-1 to TRBJ1-1; possibly TRBD1 for D (5 bases). The ends were cut back, 4 bases at V and 3 bases at J, with 19 bases in the middle. The CDR3 extends over 16 amino acids. In germline, CDR1 is SGHRS, CDR2 YFSETQ. The chain's CDR3 is CASSPKVRVTDTEAFF. The DNA of the CDR3 is TGCGCCAGCAGCCCTAAGGTCAGGGTAACGGACACTGAAGCTTTCTTT.

The chain employs TRBV5-1 and TRBJ1-2; D unclear. Trimming took 0 bases from V and 4 from J, leaving 13 bases between them. CDR3 length equals 15 residues. CDR1 and CDR2 from the germline V gene are SGHRS and YFSETQ. CDR3: CASSLARRFGYGYTF. In DNA form, the CDR3 reads TGCGCCAGCAGCTTGGCCCGCAGGTTCGGCTATGGCTACACCTTC.

The chain recombines TRBV19 with TRBJ1-6, with D maybe TRBD1 (5 bases). The V end was cut by 3 bases, the J end by 8 bases, with 17 bases between. Germline V gene data show CDR1 as LNHDA and CDR2 as SQIVND (reference sequence). This CDR3 is 16 amino acids long. The CDR3 loop is CASSIVPTVSYSPLHF. The CDR3 bases are TGTGCCAGTAGTATTGTGCCGACAGTGTCCTATTCACCCCTCCACTTT. Together with reference TRBV19 and TRBJ1-6, the CDR3 gives the full variable domain: DGGITQSPKYLFRKEGQNVTLSCEQNLNHDAMYWYRQDPGQGLRLIYYSQIVNDFQKGDIAEGYSVSREKKESFPLTVTSAQKNPTAFYLCASSIVPTVSYSPLHFGNGTRLTVT.

This clone was found a few times. This chain uses TRBV3-1 (or the pseudogene TRBV3-2) with TRBJ1-2; TRBD1 aligns across 10 bases. The CDR3 has 14 amino acids. The germline CDR1 and CDR2 sequences are LGHDT and YNNKEL (reference sequence). With 11 bases clipped from V and 7 bases from J, the junction kept 13 bases outside the gene matches. The CDR3 sequence is CAVSGTGVLGGYTF. Written as DNA, the CDR3 is TGTGCCGTCTCCGGGACAGGGGTCTTGGGTGGCTACACCTTC.

This chain uses TRBV5-4 with TRBJ2-2; 10 bases fit TRBD1. After removal of 0 bases from V and 5 bases from J, the junction contained 4 bases not matched to a gene. From germline, CDR1 is SGHNT and CDR2 YYREEE (reference sequence). There are 16 residues in the CDR3. CDR3 protein: CASSLGGQGETGELFF. DNA of the CDR3: TGTGCCAGCAGCTTGGGCGGACAGGGGGAGACCGGGGAGCTGTTTTTT.

J is TRBJ1-1 and V is TRBV9; D possibly corresponds to TRBD1 (6 bases). Germline values: CDR1 SGDLS, CDR2 YYNGEE. The CDR3 contains 16 residues. Trimming stripped 2 bases from V and 4 bases from J, with 18 bases between. CDR3 in amino acids: CASSVHPGVYGTEAFF. The DNA of the CDR3 is TGTGCCAGCAGCGTTCACCCAGGGGTCTATGGCACTGAAGCTTTCTTT. Together with reference TRBV9 and TRBJ1-1, the CDR3 gives the full variable domain: DSGVTQTPKHLITATGQRVTLRCSPRSGDLSVYWYQQSLDQGLQFLIQYYNGEERAKGNILERFSAQQFPDLHSELNLSSLELGDSALYFCASSVHPGVYGTEAFFGQGTRLTVV.

V usage is TRBV2 and J usage is TRBJ1-2; D is ambiguous. This CDR3 is 18 amino acids long. Germline values: CDR1 SNHLY, CDR2 FYNNEI. Trimming cost V 5 bases and J 2 bases, with 24 bases left between them. The CDR3 reads CASSPATPLSPLNYGYTF. The CDR3 nucleotides read TGTGCCAGCAGTCCTGCTACTCCCCTATCACCTCTCAACTATGGCTACACCTTC.

The J gene is TRBJ2-1, the V gene TRBV6-2 or TRBV6-3; D is ambiguous. Germline CDR1 MNHEY, CDR2 SVGEGT. The CDR3 is 16 amino acids. V gave up 2 bases and J gave up 0 bases, with 11 bases separating them. For the CDR3, the DNA is TGTGCCAGCAGTTACCGCCCGTTTAGCTCCTACAATGAGCAGTTCTTC. Encoded protein: CASSYRPFSSYNEQFF.

The J gene is TRBJ1-2, the V gene TRBV6-5; D is ambiguous. The CDR3 loop spans 15 amino acids. CDR1 is MNHEY and CDR2 is SVGAGI in the germline V gene. Trimming cost V 0 bases and J 8 bases, with 16 bases left between them. DNA for the CDR3: TGTGCCAGCAGTTACTCAGAGGAGGGAATTGGCGGCTACACCTTC. Protein: CASSYSEEGIGGYTF.

V usage is TRBV27 and J usage is TRBJ2-7, with TRBD1 matching over 7 bases. CDR1 MNHEY and CDR2 SMNVEV come from the germline V gene (reference sequence). The CDR3 is made up of 15 amino acids. V shed 6 bases, J shed 5 bases, and the junction held 13 bases outside the gene matches. The CDR3 nucleotides read TGTGCCAGCAGAGCCGACAGGGTATCCCCCCACGAGCAGTACTTC. Encoded protein: CASRADRVSPHEQYF.

The chain employs TRBV7-9 and TRBJ2-1, with no clear D. V was cut by 5 bases and J by 5 bases, with 4 bases left in between. The germline V gene encodes CDR1 SEHNR and CDR2 FQNEAQ (reference sequence). The CDR3 spans 11 residues. For the CDR3, the DNA is TGTGCCAGCAGCCCCGACAATGAGCAGTTCTTC. Translating gives CASSPDNEQFF.

This chain connects TRBV5-1 to TRBJ2-7; 7 bases are a match to TRBD1. CDR3 size: 13 residues. Per germline, CDR1 SGHRS and CDR2 YFSETQ. J was trimmed by 4 bases and V by 2 bases; bases with no gene match: 3. The CDR3 region is CASSLWGQYEQYF. Here the CDR3 DNA reads TGCGCCAGCAGCTTATGGGGACAGTACGAGCAGTACTTC. Full variable domain (remainder filled in from reference TRBV5-1 and TRBJ2-7): KAGVTQTPRYLIKTRGQQVTLSCSPISGHRSVSWYQQTPGQGLQFLFEYFSETQRNKGNFPGRFSGRQFSNSRSEMNVSTLELGDSALYLCASSLWGQYEQYFGPGTRLTVT.

This clone was observed a few times. The CDR3 loop is CASSQDRGNTIYF. CDR3 coding DNA: TGTGCCAGCAGCCAGGACAGGGGAAACACCATATATTTT. The chain uses TRBV7-2 and TRBJ1-3; 7 nucleotides agree with TRBD1. CDR1 SGHTA and CDR2 FQGNSA come from the germline V gene. This CDR3 spans 13 amino acids. After removal of 5 bases from V and 4 bases from J, the junction contained 2 bases not matched to a gene.

In this sample, this clone turned up a few times. DNA of the CDR3: TGTGCCAGCAGTCCGAAGGGACAGGGATTTTACGAGCAGTACTTC. Encoded protein: CASSPKGQGFYEQYF. The chain recombines TRBV5-8 with TRBJ2-7, with TRBD1 matching over 9 bases. The CDR3 consists of 15 residues. After removal of 5 bases from V and 4 bases from J, the junction contained 10 bases not matched to a gene. Germline CDR1 SGHTS, CDR2 YDEGEE.

The rearrangement uses TRBV27 and TRBJ1-2; D gene ambiguous. V lost 7 bases and J lost 2, with 14 bases in between. Per the germline V gene, CDR1 is MNHEY and CDR2 is SMNVEV (reference sequence). The CDR3 runs 14 residues. The CDR3 DNA sequence: TGTGCCAGCACATTATCGGTGGGCAACTATGGCTACACCTTC. Translating gives CASTLSVGNYGYTF.

V and J are TRBV12-5 and TRBJ1-2; TRBD1 might be the D (6 bases). V gave up 6 bases and J gave up 6 bases, with 14 bases separating them. This CDR3 contains 13 residues. CDR1 LGHNT and CDR2 FRNRAP come from the germline V gene. The CDR3 sequence is CASGFWGLNGYTF. CDR3 nucleotide sequence: TGTGCTAGTGGATTCTGGGGGCTGAATGGCTACACCTTC.

The rearrangement links TRBV18 to TRBJ2-1, with 7 bases aligning to TRBD1. Germline CDR1 KGHSH, CDR2 LQKENI. The junction had 7 bases not matched to a gene; V was cut back by 5 bases and J by 3 bases. The CDR3 has 15 residues. For the CDR3, the DNA is TGTGCCAGCTCATCACGAGGGGGCTACTACAATGAGCAGTTCTTC. Its protein product is CASSSRGGYYNEQFF.

The chain joins TRBV15 to TRBJ1-4; no clear D gene. V was shortened by 8 bases and J by 7 bases, with 17 bases between the two germline ends. CDR1 LNHNV and CDR2 YYDKDF come from the germline V gene (reference sequence). The CDR3 runs to 14 residues. The CDR3 DNA sequence: TGTGCCACCTCCCGCGGTGGCCTTTTTGAAAAACTGTTTTTT. This gives the protein CATSRGGLFEKLFF.

The V gene is TRBV7-9, the J gene TRBJ1-2; TRBD1 matches at 9 bases. CDR1 is SEHNR and CDR2 is FQNEAQ in the germline V gene (reference sequence). V shed 8 bases, J shed 3 bases, and the junction held 10 bases outside the gene matches. The CDR3 runs 15 residues. The CDR3 reads CASVRTQGAHYGYTF. As DNA, the CDR3 is TGTGCCAGCGTTCGAACACAGGGGGCGCACTATGGCTACACCTTC.

The chain couples TRBV14 to TRBJ1-1; D remains unclear. The CDR3 runs to 12 residues. Germline CDR1 SGHDN, CDR2 FVKESK. Trimming shortened V by 1 base and J by 10 bases, and 10 bases separated the two germline ends. CDR3 nucleotide sequence: TGTGCCAGCAGCCAAGTCGGGGAAGGAGCTTTCTTT. Translated: CASSQVGEGAFF.